The rows below give T cell receptor beta chains drawn from one sample of a study of blood T cell repertoires in COVID-19. Generated by immunoSEQ multiplex PCR, the TCRdb table keeps only in-frame clones and is missing some. The table includes nearly 35,000 clones, approximately 82% detected once. Sequencing used peripheral blood. These receptors were obtained from a woman aged 60-75 years with acute or convalescent COVID-19. The CDR3 runs from the conserved cysteine through the conserved F or W. D genes are given only for firm matches. Some rows have no size entry. The others give once, few or many, or a class for an expanded clone.

clone size,D gene,V gene,J gene,CDR3 DNA,CDR3 protein
few,TRBD1,TRBV3-1/TRBV3-2,TRBJ2-2,TGTGCCAGCAGTCCCCGGATACAGGGGTATACCGGGGAGCTGTTTTTT,CASSPRIQGYTGELFF
once,.,TRBV4-2,TRBJ2-2,TGTGCCAGCAGCCAAGTAGGCCCCCTCGGGGACACCGGGGAGCTGTTTTTT,CASSQVGPLGDTGELFF
.,.,TRBV29-1,TRBJ1-1,TGCAGCGTCTCGGGCGGGCAGACTGAAGCTTTCTTT,CSVSGGQTEAFF
once,.,TRBV28,TRBJ1-6,TGTGCCAGCAGTTTATTCGGGAGCTCCTATAATTCACCCCTCCACTTT,CASSLFGSSYNSPLHF
.,TRBD1,TRBV7-2,TRBJ2-3,TGTGCCAGCAGCTTAGGACAGGGGAGCACAGATACGCAGTATTTT,CASSLGQGSTDTQYF
.,.,TRBV7-3,TRBJ1-1,TGTGCCAGCAGCTTAACGGGGGCGAACACTGAAGCTTTCTTT,CASSLTGANTEAFF
.,.,TRBV2,TRBJ2-3,TGTGCCAGCAGTGGAAAGCGGGTTGGGACAGATACGCAGTATTTT,CASSGKRVGTDTQYF
.,TRBD1,TRBV5-6,TRBJ2-2,TGTGCCAGCAGCTTACCAGGGGGCGCTAACACCGGGGAGCTGTTTTTT,CASSLPGGANTGELFF
once,TRBD1,TRBV9,TRBJ2-3,TGTGCCAGCAGCGTAGCGAGGGGGCACACAGATACGCAGTATTTT,CASSVARGHTDTQYF
.,.,TRBV2,TRBJ2-1,TGTGCCAGCTGGAGGGGAAACTTGAATGAGCAGTTCTTC,CASWRGNLNEQFF
.,TRBD1,TRBV28,TRBJ2-2,TGTGCCAGCAGTTCCAACGGACAGGGGGCCGGGGAGCTGTTTTTT,CASSSNGQGAGELFF
.,.,TRBV4-1,TRBJ1-5,TGCGCCAGCAGCCAAGATCCGTCAGGGGATTATCAGCCCCAGCATTTT,CASSQDPSGDYQPQHF
.,TRBD1,TRBV19,TRBJ2-6,TGTGCCAGTAAACGGGACAGGGGAGGATGGGCCAACGTCCTGACTTTC,CASKRDRGGWANVLTF
.,TRBD1,TRBV6-2/TRBV6-3,TRBJ1-1,TGTGCCAGCAGTTACTCCGGACAGGGGGCGCGTGGTGAAGCTTTCTTT,CASSYSGQGARGEAFF
.,.,TRBV4-2,TRBJ2-2,TGTGCCAGCAGCCAAGGATGGGGAGGCACCGGGGAGCTGTTTTTT,CASSQGWGGTGELFF
.,.,TRBV12-3/TRBV12-4,TRBJ2-7,TGTGCCAGCAGCAACGACGGGAACTACGAGCAGTACTTC,CASSNDGNYEQYF
.,.,TRBV5-6,TRBJ2-5,TGTGCCAGCAGCTTTAGAGAGACCCAGTACTTC,CASSFRETQYF
.,TRBD2,TRBV9,TRBJ2-3,TGTGCCAGCAGCGTTTCGGCGGGGGGAGAAGATACGCAGTATTTT,CASSVSAGGEDTQYF
.,.,TRBV2,TRBJ2-1,TGTGCCAGCAGTTTCCGGACTCCCCAGTTCTTC,CASSFRTPQFF
.,.,TRBV3-1/TRBV3-2,TRBJ2-7,TGTGCCAGCAGCCAAGGTCGGCGGCTAGCGAACGAGCAGTACTTC,CASSQGRRLANEQYF
.,TRBD2,TRBV5-8,TRBJ2-5,TGTGCCAGCAGCTTGTACGGTTTACTGGCGGGGGGAGAAGAGACCCAGTACTTC,CASSLYGLLAGGEETQYF
few,.,TRBV7-9,TRBJ1-1,TGTGCCAGCAGCCCGACCGGTTCCGGGATGAACACTGAAGCTTTCTTT,CASSPTGSGMNTEAFF
once,.,TRBV28,TRBJ1-3,TGTGCCAGCATAGAGTCTGGAAACACCATATATTTT,CASIESGNTIYF
.,.,TRBV2,TRBJ1-2,TGTGCCAGCAGTGAAGTCAGGGAGGACTATGGCTACACCTTC,CASSEVREDYGYTF
.,.,TRBV5-1,TRBJ1-1,TGCGCCAGCAGCTTGGGACCGGGTGGAGCTTTCTTT,CASSLGPGGAFF
.,.,TRBV30,TRBJ2-1,TGTGCCTGGAGTTACCCAGGAGGGTATGAGCAGTTCTTC,CAWSYPGGYEQFF
.,.,TRBV27,TRBJ1-1,TGTGCCAGCAGTTTACGGTTTCTGAACACTGAAGCTTTCTTT,CASSLRFLNTEAFF
.,TRBD1,TRBV28,TRBJ2-1,TGTGCCAGCAGGGACACAGGGGATAATGAGCAGTTCTTC,CASRDTGDNEQFF
once,.,TRBV6-5,TRBJ2-7,TGTGCCAGCAGTTACTCTCCAGGTAACGAGCAGTACTTC,CASSYSPGNEQYF
.,TRBD1,TRBV5-4,TRBJ2-7,TGTGCCAGCAGCACGACAGGGTTGGAGGACGAGCAGTACTTC,CASSTTGLEDEQYF
.,.,TRBV7-2,TRBJ2-1,TGTGCCAGCAGCTTAGGACTCAGCTCCTACAATGAGCAGTTCTTC,CASSLGLSSYNEQFF
.,.,TRBV30,TRBJ1-6,TGTGCCTGGATGGTAGGGGTAGGTAATTCACCCCTCCACTTT,CAWMVGVGNSPLHF
.,.,TRBV5-1,TRBJ2-6,TGCGCCAGCAGATGGACAAACGAGGCCAACGTCCTGACTTTC,CASRWTNEANVLTF
.,.,TRBV6-1,TRBJ2-7,TGTGCCAGCAGTGTCCTAGGCGACCCAAGCTCCTACGAGCAGTACTTC,CASSVLGDPSSYEQYF
.,TRBD1,TRBV5-6,TRBJ1-1,TGTGCCAGCAGCTGGGGACAGGGGAACACTGAAGCTTTCTTT,CASSWGQGNTEAFF
.,TRBD2,TRBV24-1,TRBJ2-1,TGTGCCACCAGTGGAGGTCTAGCGGGGGGCTACACCTACAATGAGCAGTTCTTC,CATSGGLAGGYTYNEQFF
.,.,TRBV4-2,TRBJ2-1,TGTGCCAGCAGCCAAGATGGGGAGATTCGGTTCTTC,CASSQDGEIRFF
.,.,TRBV5-1,TRBJ2-7,TGCGCCAGCAGCTTGGGGGCGACCTCCTACGAGCAGTACTTC,CASSLGATSYEQYF
few,TRBD1,TRBV27,TRBJ1-6,TGTGCCAGCAGTCCGACAGGGGGCTCACCCCTCCACTTT,CASSPTGGSPLHF
.,.,TRBV6-5,TRBJ1-5,TGTGCCAGCAGCCCGGGAGTTGGGAGCAATCAGCCCCAGCATTTT,CASSPGVGSNQPQHF
.,.,TRBV2,TRBJ2-5,TGTGCCAGCGACATAAAGGAGACCCAGTACTTC,CASDIKETQYF
.,.,TRBV5-1,TRBJ1-1,TGCGCCAGCAGCTTTAAAGGAGAGACTGAAGCTTTCTTT,CASSFKGETEAFF
.,.,TRBV28,TRBJ2-7,TGTGCCAGCAGTTTTCGACTAAAGGACGAGCAGTACTTC,CASSFRLKDEQYF
few,.,TRBV12-3/TRBV12-4,TRBJ2-1,TGTGCCAGCAGAATCCCTTTACAGGACGAGCAGTTCTTC,CASRIPLQDEQFF
.,TRBD2,TRBV15,TRBJ2-5,TGTGCCACCAGCAGGCGACTAGCGTTTGGGGAGACCCAGTACTTC,CATSRRLAFGETQYF
.,.,TRBV3-1/TRBV3-2,TRBJ2-5,TGTGCCAGCAGCCAAGAATTAGCGTGGGCGACCCAGTACTTC,CASSQELAWATQYF
.,.,TRBV10-3,TRBJ2-2,TGTGCCATCAGTCCGACAGGTAGTGGCACCGGGGAGCTGTTTTTT,CAISPTGSGTGELFF
.,.,TRBV6-2/TRBV6-3,TRBJ1-1,TGTGCCAGCAGTCCAACCGCCCCGCGATACACTGAAGCTTTCTTT,CASSPTAPRYTEAFF
.,TRBD2,TRBV2,TRBJ2-3,TGTGCCAGCATATCTAGCGGGGGGTTCACAGATACGCAGTATTTT,CASISSGGFTDTQYF
.,.,TRBV30,TRBJ1-5,TGTGCCTGGAGTGGTACTGGGCGGAGGAATCAGCCCCAGCATTTT,CAWSGTGRRNQPQHF
.,TRBD1,TRBV11-2,TRBJ2-7,TGTGCCAGCAGCCAGACAGGGAATAGGAACGAGCAGTACTTC,CASSQTGNRNEQYF
.,.,TRBV19,TRBJ1-1,TGTGCCAGTAGTAGGGGCGGACAATCCACTGAAGCTTTCTTT,CASSRGGQSTEAFF
.,TRBD2,TRBV28,TRBJ2-5,TGTGCCAGCAGTACTAGCGGGGGGGCAGCAGAGACCCAGTACTTC,CASSTSGGAAETQYF
.,.,TRBV6-1,TRBJ1-2,TGTGCCAGCAGTGAAGGGCGGCGGTATGGCTACACCTTC,CASSEGRRYGYTF
once,.,TRBV2,TRBJ1-4,TGTGCCAGCAATAGGGGCGGCCCTTGGAATGAAAAACTGTTTTTT,CASNRGGPWNEKLFF